The source of this T cell receptor beta chain is a study of shared clonotypes between healthy human individuals. Study findings and constraints: Generally, naive subsets came out with larger estimated richness than memory subsets.

CD45RO negativity and positive selection for CCR7 defined naive CD8 cells, a population that excluded terminally differentiated effector memory CD45RA+ cells. This CDR3 contains 12 residues. The V and J ends lost 2 bases and 7 bases respectively, with 8 bases between them. Germline lookup yields CDR1 SEHNR and CDR2 FQNEAQ (reference sequence). Per the authors' pipeline: Sequence data from immunoSEQ were junction-only and lacked quality scores; consequently, filtering differed. Using immunoSEQ multiplex PCR, the repertoire was profiled, and TCRdb retains in-frame clones only, with some absent. That table furnishes V, J and clone size, whereas the DNA furnished D and trimming. The profile shows roughly 1,800,000 clones, approximately 95% of them singletons. With regard to this clone: The target antigen is unknown.

The clonotype originates from a man aged 18 to 30 in good health. The gene calls are TRBV7-9 and TRBJ1-2, with D hard to call. Specimen: naive CD8+ T cells sorted from blood. The CDR3 loop reads CASSLMGSGYTF. CDR3 bases: TGTGCCAGCAGCTTAATGGGTTCTGGCTACACCTTC.